Given below is one T cell receptor (beta chain) in context. Germline V gives CDR1 SNHLY, CDR2 FYNNEI. V lost 0 bases and J lost 2, with 6 bases in between. CDR3 size: 14 residues. CD8+ and CD4+ T cells from blood underwent TCR beta sequencing. This record comes from a study of CD8 T cells in Susac syndrome. An amount of RNA that ranged from roughly 0.5 to 1 ug was reverse transcribed with random hexamers. Amplification of TCR beta CDR3 was carried out by immunoSEQ multiplex PCR, which covered 54 Vbeta and 13 Jbeta segments. TCRdb used MiXCR to reprocess the immunoSEQ multiplex PCR reads, holding one entry per CDR3 protein. The sample holds around 170,000 distinct CDR3 sequences, about 90% seen once.

The TCR sequence derives from a human donor in good health. The chain couples TRBV2 to TRBJ2-3; D is ambiguous. Material for sequencing was CD4+ T cells from PBMCs. The CDR3 region is CASSEAEHTDTQYF. The CDR3 DNA reads as TGTGCCAGCAGTGAAGCCGAGCACACAGATACGCAGTATTTT. The full variable domain, with the rest looked up from reference TRBV2 and TRBJ2-3, is EPEVTQTPSHQVTQMGQEVILRCVPISNHLYFYWYRQILGQKVEFLVSFYNNEISEKSEIFDDQFSVERPDGSNFTLKIRSTKLEDSAMYFCASSEAEHTDTQYFGPGTRLTVL.